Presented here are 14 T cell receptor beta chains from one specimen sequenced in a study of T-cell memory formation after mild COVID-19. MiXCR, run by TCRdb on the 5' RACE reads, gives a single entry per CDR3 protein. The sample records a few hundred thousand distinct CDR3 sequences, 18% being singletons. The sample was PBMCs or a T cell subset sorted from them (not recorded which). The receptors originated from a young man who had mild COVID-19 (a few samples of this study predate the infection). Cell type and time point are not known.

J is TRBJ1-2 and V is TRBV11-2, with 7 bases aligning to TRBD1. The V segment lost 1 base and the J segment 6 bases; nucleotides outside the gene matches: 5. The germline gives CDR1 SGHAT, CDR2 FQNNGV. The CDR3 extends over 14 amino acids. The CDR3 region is CASSLALRGDGYTF. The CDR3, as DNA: TGTGCCAGCAGCTTAGCCCTCAGGGGGGATGGCTACACCTTC.

This chain's CDR3 is CASSRWTGAEAFF. In DNA form, the CDR3 reads TGCGCCAGCAGCCGGTGGACAGGGGCTGAAGCTTTCTTT. The rearrangement links TRBV4-3 to TRBJ1-1; 9 bases are shared with TRBD1. V was pared by 4 bases and J by 6 bases, with 3 bases of the junction left unmatched. The CDR3 length is 13 residues. The germline V gene encodes CDR1 LGHNA and CDR2 YSLEER.

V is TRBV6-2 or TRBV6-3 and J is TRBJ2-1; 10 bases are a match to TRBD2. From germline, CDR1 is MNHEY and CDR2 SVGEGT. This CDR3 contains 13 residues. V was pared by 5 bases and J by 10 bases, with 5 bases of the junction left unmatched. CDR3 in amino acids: CASSSGGAQEQFF. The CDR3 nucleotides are TGTGCCAGCAGTAGCGGGGGGGCTCAGGAGCAGTTCTTC.

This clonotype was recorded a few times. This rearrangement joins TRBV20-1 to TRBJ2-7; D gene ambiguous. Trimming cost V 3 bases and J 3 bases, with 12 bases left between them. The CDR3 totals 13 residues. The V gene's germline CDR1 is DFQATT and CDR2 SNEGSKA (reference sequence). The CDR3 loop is CSASGPSYYEQYF. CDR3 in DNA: TGCAGTGCTAGCGGACCAAGCTACTACGAGCAGTACTTC.

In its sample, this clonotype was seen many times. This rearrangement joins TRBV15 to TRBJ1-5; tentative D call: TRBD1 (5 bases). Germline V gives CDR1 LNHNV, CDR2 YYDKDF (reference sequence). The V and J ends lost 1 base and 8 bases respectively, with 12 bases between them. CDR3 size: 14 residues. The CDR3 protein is CATSRAHEGKPQHF. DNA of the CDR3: TGTGCCACCAGCAGAGCCCACGAGGGGAAGCCCCAGCATTTT. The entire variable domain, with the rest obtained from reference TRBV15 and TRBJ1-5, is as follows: DAMVIQNPRYQVTQFGKPVTLSCSQTLNHNVMYWYQQKSSQAPKLLFHYYDKDFNNEADTPDNFQSRRPNTSFCFLDIRSPGLGDTAMYLCATSRAHEGKPQHFGDGTRLSIL.

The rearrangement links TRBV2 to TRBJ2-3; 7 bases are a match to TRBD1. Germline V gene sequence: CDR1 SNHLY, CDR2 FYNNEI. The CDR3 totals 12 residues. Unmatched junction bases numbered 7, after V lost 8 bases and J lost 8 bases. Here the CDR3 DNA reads TGTGCCAGCCAGACAGGGACCCGTACGCAGTATTTT. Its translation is CASQTGTRTQYF.

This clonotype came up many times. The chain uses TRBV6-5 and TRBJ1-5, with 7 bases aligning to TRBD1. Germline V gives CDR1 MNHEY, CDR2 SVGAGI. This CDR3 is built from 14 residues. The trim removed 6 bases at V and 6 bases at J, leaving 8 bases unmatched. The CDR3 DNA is TGTGCCAGCAGGCGGGACAGATACAGTCAGCCCCAGCATTTT. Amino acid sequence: CASRRDRYSQPQHF.

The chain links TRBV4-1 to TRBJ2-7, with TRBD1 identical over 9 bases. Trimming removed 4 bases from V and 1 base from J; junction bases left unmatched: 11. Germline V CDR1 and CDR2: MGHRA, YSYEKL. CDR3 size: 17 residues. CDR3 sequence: CASSRMGTQGASYEQYF. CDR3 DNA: TGCGCCAGCAGCCGCATGGGGACACAGGGGGCTTCCTACGAGCAGTACTTC.

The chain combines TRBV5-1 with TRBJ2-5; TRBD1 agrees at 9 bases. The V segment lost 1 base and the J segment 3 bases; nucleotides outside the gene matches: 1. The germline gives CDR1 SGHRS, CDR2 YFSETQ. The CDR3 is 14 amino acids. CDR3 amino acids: CASSLRTGEETQYF. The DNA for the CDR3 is TGCGCCAGCAGCTTGCGGACAGGGGAAGAGACCCAGTACTTC.

For the CDR3, the DNA is TGCAGCGCCAACCTAGCGGGGGAGACCCAGTACTTC. Residues: CSANLAGETQYF. The chain links TRBV29-1 to TRBJ2-5; 9 positions match TRBD2. Germline V gene data show CDR1 as SQVTM and CDR2 as ANQGSEA. This CDR3 contains 12 residues. V gave up 7 bases and J gave up 5 bases; unmatched junction bases: 5.

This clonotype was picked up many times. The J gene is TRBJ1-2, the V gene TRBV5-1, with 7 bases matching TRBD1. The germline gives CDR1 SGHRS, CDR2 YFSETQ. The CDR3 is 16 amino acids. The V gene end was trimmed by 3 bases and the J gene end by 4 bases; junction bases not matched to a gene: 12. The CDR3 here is CASSSETGFLGYGYTF. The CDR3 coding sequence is TGCGCCAGCAGCTCAGAGACAGGGTTTCTTGGCTATGGCTACACCTTC.

Here the CDR3 reads CASSPWDSSQEKLFF. As DNA, the CDR3 is TGTGCCAGCAGCCCGTGGGACAGCTCTCAGGAAAAACTGTTTTTT. The chain links TRBV4-2 to TRBJ1-4; 7 bases are a match to TRBD1. After removal of 4 bases from V and 8 bases from J, the junction contained 10 bases not matched to a gene. This CDR3 is built from 15 residues. Germline loops: CDR1 LGHNA, CDR2 YNFKEQ.

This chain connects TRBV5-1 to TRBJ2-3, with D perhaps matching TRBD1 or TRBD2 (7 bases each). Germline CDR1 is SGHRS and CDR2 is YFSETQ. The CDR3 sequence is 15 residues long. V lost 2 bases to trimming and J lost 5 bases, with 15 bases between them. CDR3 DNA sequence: TGCGCCAGCAGCTTCAGGGGGGGTTTGGAAGATACGCAGTATTTT. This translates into CASSFRGGLEDTQYF.

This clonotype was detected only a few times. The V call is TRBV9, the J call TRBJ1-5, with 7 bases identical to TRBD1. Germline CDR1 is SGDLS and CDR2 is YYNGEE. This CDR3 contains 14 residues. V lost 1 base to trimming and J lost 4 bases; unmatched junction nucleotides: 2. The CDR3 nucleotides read TGTGCCAGCAGCGTAACGGGACAGAATCAGCCCCAGCATTTT. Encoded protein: CASSVTGQNQPQHF. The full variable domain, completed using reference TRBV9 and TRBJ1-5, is DSGVTQTPKHLITATGQRVTLRCSPRSGDLSVYWYQQSLDQGLQFLIQYYNGEERAKGNILERFSAQQFPDLHSELNLSSLELGDSALYFCASSVTGQNQPQHFGDGTRLSIL.